A single sample is the source of the 16 T cell receptor beta chains below, sequenced in a study of vaccination effects on CD4 cells after COVID-19. Antigens of these TCRs are unknown. TCRdb's copy holds only in-frame clones and misses some; the assay was immunoSEQ multiplex PCR. The repertoire holds tens of thousands of clones, with 81% as singletons. Peptide-pool stimulation followed by sequencing identified expanded antigen-specific CD4+ clonotypes in the ViraFEST assay. Culturing for around eleven days preceded CD4+ T cell isolation. Every participant took two doses of the BNT162b2 or mRNA-1273 vaccine. The starting material was CD4+ T cells from PBMCs cultured with HCoV-229E spike peptides, obtained after COVID-19 vaccination. The origin of the receptors is a human donor who received a COVID-19 vaccine.

This chain joins TRBV6-2 or TRBV6-3 and TRBJ1-5; D perhaps matches TRBD1 (5 bases). Looked up from germline, CDR1 is MNHEY and CDR2 is SVGEGT. The CDR3 runs to 15 residues. The V end was cut by 5 bases, the J end by 4 bases, with 15 bases between. This CDR3 is CASSPGYIENQPQHF. The CDR3 nucleotides are TGTGCCAGCAGTCCAGGGTATATAGAGAATCAGCCCCAGCATTTT.

The V gene is TRBV7-2, the J gene TRBJ1-2; 7 nucleotides agree with TRBD1. Looked up from germline, CDR1 is SGHTA and CDR2 is FQGNSA. The CDR3 has 16 residues. V was clipped by 0 bases and J by 4 bases; unmatched bases: 8. The DNA of the CDR3 is TGTGCCAGCAGCTTAGCGGCGACAGGGAGCGGCTATGGCTACACCTTC. This translates into CASSLAATGSGYGYTF.

The rearrangement joins TRBV5-1 to TRBJ2-4; TRBD1 matches 7 bases. This CDR3 has 15 residues. Germline assignment: CDR1 SGHRS and CDR2 YFSETQ. V lost 2 bases to trimming and J lost 2 bases; unmatched junction nucleotides: 4. The CDR3 DNA reads TGCGCCAGCAGCTTTCTGACAGGGTCCAAAAACATTCAGTACTTC. It is translated as CASSFLTGSKNIQYF.

This clone came up a few times. The chain carries TRBV5-1 and TRBJ1-3; possible D gene TRBD1, 5 bases. The CDR3 has 15 residues. CDR1 SGHRS and CDR2 YFSETQ come from the germline V gene. Trimming took 0 bases from V and 2 from J, leaving 9 bases between them. CDR3 in DNA: TGCGCCAGCAGCTTGGTGGGGGAGGCTGGAAACACCATATATTTT. It translates to CASSLVGEAGNTIYF.

The chain links TRBV5-4 to TRBJ2-1, with 7 nucleotides matching TRBD1. The ends lost 3 bases at V and 7 bases at J; junction bases unmatched: 7. The CDR3 runs 14 residues. Germline V gene lookup returns CDR1 SGHNT and CDR2 YYREEE (reference sequence). This chain's CDR3 is CASSSRQGVNEQFF. CDR3 bases: TGTGCCAGCAGCTCGCGGCAGGGGGTTAATGAGCAGTTCTTC.

This clone was seen just once. V is TRBV21-1 and J is TRBJ1-5. TRBV21-1 is a documented pseudogene. The CDR3 extends over 18 amino acids. CDR3 coding DNA: TGTGCCAGCAGCAAAGCGGGGAGGTCAGTTAATAGCAATCAGCCCCAGCATTTT. Translation: CASSKAGRSVNSNQPQHF.

The chain joins TRBV7-2 to TRBJ1-1; no reliable D call. Germline assignment: CDR1 SGHTA and CDR2 FQGNSA. This CDR3 is 12 amino acids long. Trimming removed 3 bases at V and 2 bases at J, with 4 bases between. The CDR3 sequence is CASSFRNTEAFF. DNA of the CDR3: TGTGCCAGCAGCTTCCGCAACACTGAAGCTTTCTTT.

The chain uses TRBV7-3 and TRBJ2-3; TRBD2 matches 15 bases. The CDR3 has 20 amino acids. Germline trimming cut 5 bases from V and 1 base from J; bases unmatched to any gene: 13. CDR1 is SGHTA and CDR2 is FQGTGA in the germline V gene. The CDR3 sequence is CASSLRTSGGAFMGTDTQYF. The DNA of the CDR3 is TGTGCCAGCAGCCTGAGGACTAGCGGGGGGGCCTTTATGGGCACAGATACGCAGTATTTT.

V is TRBV6-2 or TRBV6-3 and J is TRBJ1-2; no reliable D call. The V gene's germline CDR1 is MNHEY and CDR2 SVGEGT. CDR3 size: 12 residues. Trimming removed 6 bases at V and 7 bases at J, with 12 bases between. The CDR3 loop is CASSQRLSGYTF. In DNA, the CDR3 is TGTGCCAGCAGCCAACGACTAAGTGGCTACACCTTC.

The rearrangement links TRBV2 to TRBJ2-7; 11 nucleotides line up with TRBD1. Germline V gene sequence: CDR1 SNHLY, CDR2 FYNNEI. The CDR3 totals 14 residues. After removal of 5 bases from V and 7 bases from J, the junction contained 7 bases not matched to a gene. CDR3 nucleotide sequence: TGTGCCAGCAGTCTCGAGGGACAGGGGGTTGAGCAGTACGTC. Translating it yields CASSLEGQGVEQYV.

This clone showed up just a few times. The J gene is TRBJ2-7, the V gene TRBV4-3; 9 nucleotides agree with TRBD1. Germline CDR1 reads LGHNA; CDR2 reads YSLEER. The CDR3 is 20 amino acids. Trimming took 0 bases from V and 6 from J; bases not matched to a gene: 21. CDR3 in amino acids: CASSQDRRGQGLITGFEQYV. CDR3 coding DNA: TGCGCCAGCAGCCAAGATCGGCGGGGACAGGGATTAATCACTGGGTTCGAGCAGTACGTC.

The chain employs TRBV7-6 and TRBJ2-1; D not resolved. CDR1 and CDR2 from the germline V gene are SGHVS and FNYEAQ. This CDR3 region has 15 residues. Deletions cut 4 bases from V and 7 bases from J, with 17 bases between. The CDR3 DNA reads as TGTGCCAGCAGCTCTCCGTATGATATTAGGAATGAGCAGTTCTTC. Translating gives CASSSPYDIRNEQFF.

V gene TRBV11-2 combines with J gene TRBJ2-3; D is perhaps TRBD2 (6 bases). This CDR3 has 13 residues. Germline V gene sequence: CDR1 SGHAT, CDR2 FQNNGV. V lost 4 bases and J lost 7, with 12 bases in between. CDR3 amino acids: CASSSGVLYTQYF. In DNA, the CDR3 is TGTGCCAGCAGCTCGGGGGTATTGTATACGCAGTATTTT.

CDR3 residues: CATSEGGQETQYF. The CDR3 DNA is TGTGCCACCAGTGAAGGGGGACAAGAGACCCAGTACTTC. The V call is TRBV24-1, the J call TRBJ2-5; D is possibly TRBD1 (6 bases). V was shortened by 4 bases and J by 2 bases, with 7 bases between the two germline ends. Germline V gene lookup returns CDR1 KGHDR and CDR2 SFDVKD. This CDR3 is 13 amino acids long.

CDR3 in amino acids: CASSPPTGGSLIYTGELFF. DNA for the CDR3: TGTGCCAGCAGCCCCCCAACGGGGGGGAGTCTCATCTACACCGGGGAGCTGTTTTTT. This chain joins TRBV9 and TRBJ2-2; 8 bases are a match to TRBD2. Germline loops: CDR1 SGDLS, CDR2 YYNGEE. With V trimmed by 4 bases and J by 3 bases, 17 bases remained unmatched. This CDR3 is 19 amino acids long.

The chain combines TRBV20-1 with TRBJ1-3; tentative D call: TRBD1 (5 bases). Germline V gene sequence: CDR1 DFQATT, CDR2 SNEGSKA (reference sequence). The CDR3 length is 11 residues. The V gene lost 3 bases and the J gene lost 7 bases, with 7 bases spanning the gap. The CDR3, as DNA: TGCAGTGCTAGTAGACAGAACACCATATATTTT. This sequence encodes CSASRQNTIYF.